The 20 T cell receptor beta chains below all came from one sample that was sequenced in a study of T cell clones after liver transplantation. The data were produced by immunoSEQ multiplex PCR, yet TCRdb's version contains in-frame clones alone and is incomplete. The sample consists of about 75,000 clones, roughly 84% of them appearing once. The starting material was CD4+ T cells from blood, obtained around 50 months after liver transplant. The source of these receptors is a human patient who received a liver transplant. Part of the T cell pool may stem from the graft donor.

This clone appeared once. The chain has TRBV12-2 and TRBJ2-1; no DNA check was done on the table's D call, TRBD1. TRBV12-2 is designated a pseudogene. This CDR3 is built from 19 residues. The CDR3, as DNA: TGTGCAAGTCGCTTGACCACACCGGGACAGGTGTACTCCTACAATGAGCAGTTCTTC. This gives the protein CASRLTTPGQVYSYNEQFF.

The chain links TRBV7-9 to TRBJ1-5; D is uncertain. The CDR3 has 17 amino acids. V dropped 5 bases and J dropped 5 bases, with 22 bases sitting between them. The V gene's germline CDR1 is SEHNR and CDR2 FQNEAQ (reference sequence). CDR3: CASSPRGQRLVDQPQHF. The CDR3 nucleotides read TGTGCCAGCAGCCCACGAGGGCAGAGACTGGTAGATCAGCCCCAGCATTTT.

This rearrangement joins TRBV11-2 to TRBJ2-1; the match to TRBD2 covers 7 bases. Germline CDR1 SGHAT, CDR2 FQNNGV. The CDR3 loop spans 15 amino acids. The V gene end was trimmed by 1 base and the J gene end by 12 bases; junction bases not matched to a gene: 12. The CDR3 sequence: CASSLGQETSIGQFF. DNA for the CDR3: TGTGCCAGCAGCTTAGGGCAGGAGACTAGCATAGGGCAGTTCTTC.

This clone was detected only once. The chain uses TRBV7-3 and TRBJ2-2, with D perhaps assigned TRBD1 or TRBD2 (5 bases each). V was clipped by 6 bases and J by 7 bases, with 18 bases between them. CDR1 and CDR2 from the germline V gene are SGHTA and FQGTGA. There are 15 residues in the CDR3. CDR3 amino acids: CASRIDGASVGELFF. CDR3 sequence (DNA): TGTGCCAGCAGAATAGACGGGGCAAGCGTCGGGGAGCTGTTTTTT.

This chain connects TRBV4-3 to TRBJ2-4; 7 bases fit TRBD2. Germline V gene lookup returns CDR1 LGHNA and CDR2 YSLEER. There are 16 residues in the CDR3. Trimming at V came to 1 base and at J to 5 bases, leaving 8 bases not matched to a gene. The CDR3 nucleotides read TGCGCCAGCAGCCAAGGAAGAGGGAGGGTCCAAAACATTCAGTACTTC. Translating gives CASSQGRGRVQNIQYF.

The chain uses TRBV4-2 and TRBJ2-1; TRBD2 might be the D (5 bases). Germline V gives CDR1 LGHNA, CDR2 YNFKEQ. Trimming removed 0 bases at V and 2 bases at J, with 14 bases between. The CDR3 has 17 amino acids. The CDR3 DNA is TGTGCCAGCAGCCAAGATCGTTCGCGGGCCACCTACAATGAGCAGTTCTTC. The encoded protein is CASSQDRSRATYNEQFF.

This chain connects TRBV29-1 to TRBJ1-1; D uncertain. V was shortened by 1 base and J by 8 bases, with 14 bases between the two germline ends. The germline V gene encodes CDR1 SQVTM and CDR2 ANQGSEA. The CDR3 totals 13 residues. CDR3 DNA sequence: TGCAGCGTTGAAGTTATGGGTTTAGCCGAAGCTTTCTTT. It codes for CSVEVMGLAEAFF.

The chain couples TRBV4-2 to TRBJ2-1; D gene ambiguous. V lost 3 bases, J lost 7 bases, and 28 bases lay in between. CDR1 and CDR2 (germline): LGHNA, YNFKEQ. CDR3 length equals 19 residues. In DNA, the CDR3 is TGTGCCAGCAGCCATAGAACTCCAACAGACACGCTGATGAGGAATGAGCAGTTCTTC. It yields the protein CASSHRTPTDTLMRNEQFF.

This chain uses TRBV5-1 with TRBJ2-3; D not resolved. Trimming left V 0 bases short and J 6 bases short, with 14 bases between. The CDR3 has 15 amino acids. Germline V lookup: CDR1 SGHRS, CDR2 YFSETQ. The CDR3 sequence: CASSLGGGPGDTQYF. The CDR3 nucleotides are TGCGCCAGCAGCTTGGGAGGTGGGCCCGGCGATACGCAGTATTTT.

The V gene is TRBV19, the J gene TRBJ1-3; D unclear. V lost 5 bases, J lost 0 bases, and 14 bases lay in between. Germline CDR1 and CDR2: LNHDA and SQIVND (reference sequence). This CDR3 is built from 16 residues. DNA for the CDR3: TGTGCCAGTAGTCCCGCAGCGGGCTTCTCTGGAAACACCATATATTTT. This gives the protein CASSPAAGFSGNTIYF.

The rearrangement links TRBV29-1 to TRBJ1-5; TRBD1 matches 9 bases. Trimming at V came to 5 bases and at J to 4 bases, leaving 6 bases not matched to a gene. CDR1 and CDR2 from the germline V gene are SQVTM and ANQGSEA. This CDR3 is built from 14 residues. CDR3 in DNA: TGCAGCGTTTCGGCCGGGACAGGGAATCAGCCCCAGCATTTT. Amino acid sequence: CSVSAGTGNQPQHF.

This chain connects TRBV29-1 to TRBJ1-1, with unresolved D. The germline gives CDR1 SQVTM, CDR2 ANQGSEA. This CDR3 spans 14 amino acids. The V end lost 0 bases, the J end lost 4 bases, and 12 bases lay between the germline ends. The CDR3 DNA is TGCAGCGTTGAAGAGTCGGGGATGGGCACTGAAGCTTTCTTT. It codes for CSVEESGMGTEAFF. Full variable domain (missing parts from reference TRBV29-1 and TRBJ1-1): SAVISQKPSRDICQRGTSLTIQCQVDSQVTMMFWYRQQPGQSLTLIATANQGSEATYESGFVIDKFPISRPNLTFSTLTVSNMSPEDSSIYLCSVEESGMGTEAFFGQGTRLTVV.

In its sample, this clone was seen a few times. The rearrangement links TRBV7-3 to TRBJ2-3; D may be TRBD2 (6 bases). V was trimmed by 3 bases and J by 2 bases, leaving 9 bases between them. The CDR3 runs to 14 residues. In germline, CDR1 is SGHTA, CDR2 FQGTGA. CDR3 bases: TGTGCCAGCAGCTTGGAGGGGCCCACAGATACGCAGTATTTT. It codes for CASSLEGPTDTQYF.

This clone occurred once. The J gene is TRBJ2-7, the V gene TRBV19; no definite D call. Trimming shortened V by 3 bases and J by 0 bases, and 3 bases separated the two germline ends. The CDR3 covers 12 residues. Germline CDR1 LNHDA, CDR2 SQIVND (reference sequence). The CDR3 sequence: CASSMGSYEQYF. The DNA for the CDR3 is TGTGCCAGTAGTATGGGCTCCTACGAGCAGTACTTC.

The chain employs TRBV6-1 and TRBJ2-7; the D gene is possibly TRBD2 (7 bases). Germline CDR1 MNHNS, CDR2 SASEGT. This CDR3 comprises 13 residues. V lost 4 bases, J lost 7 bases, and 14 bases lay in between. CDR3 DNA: TGTGCCAGCAGTGTTCGGGGGGCTGGTGAGCAGTACTTC. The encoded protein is CASSVRGAGEQYF.

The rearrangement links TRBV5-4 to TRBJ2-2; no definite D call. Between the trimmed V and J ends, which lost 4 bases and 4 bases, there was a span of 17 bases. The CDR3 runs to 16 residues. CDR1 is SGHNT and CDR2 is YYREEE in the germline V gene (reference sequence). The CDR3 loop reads CASSPGPTESTGELFF. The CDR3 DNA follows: TGTGCCAGCAGCCCGGGTCCCACAGAAAGCACCGGGGAGCTGTTTTTT. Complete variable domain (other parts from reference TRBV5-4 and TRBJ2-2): ETGVTQSPTHLIKTRGQQVTLRCSSQSGHNTVSWYQQALGQGPQFIFQYYREEENGRGNFPPRFSGLQFPNYSSELNVNALELDDSALYLCASSPGPTESTGELFFGEGSRLTVL.

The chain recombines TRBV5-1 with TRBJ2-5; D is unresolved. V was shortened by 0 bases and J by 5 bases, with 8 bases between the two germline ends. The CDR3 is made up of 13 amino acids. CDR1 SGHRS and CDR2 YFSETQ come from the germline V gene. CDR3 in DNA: TGCGCCAGCAGCTTGGGGGTTCAGGAGACCCAGTACTTC. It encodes CASSLGVQETQYF. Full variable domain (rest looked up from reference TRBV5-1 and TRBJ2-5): KAGVTQTPRYLIKTRGQQVTLSCSPISGHRSVSWYQQTPGQGLQFLFEYFSETQRNKGNFPGRFSGRQFSNSRSEMNVSTLELGDSALYLCASSLGVQETQYFGPGTRLLVL.

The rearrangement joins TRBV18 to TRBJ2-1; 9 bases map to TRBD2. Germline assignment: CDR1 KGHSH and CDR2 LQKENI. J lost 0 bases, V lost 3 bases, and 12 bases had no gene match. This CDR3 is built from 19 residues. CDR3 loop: CASSPRLAGPKSSYNEQFF. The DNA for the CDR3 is TGTGCCAGCTCACCTAGGCTAGCGGGACCCAAGAGCTCCTACAATGAGCAGTTCTTC.

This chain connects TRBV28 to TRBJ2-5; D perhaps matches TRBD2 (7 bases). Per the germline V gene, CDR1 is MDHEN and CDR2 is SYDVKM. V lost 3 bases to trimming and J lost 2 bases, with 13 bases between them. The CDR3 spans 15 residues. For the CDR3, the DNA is TGTGCCAGCAGTTTGGCGGGGGCTGGGCAAGAGACCCAGTACTTC. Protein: CASSLAGAGQETQYF.

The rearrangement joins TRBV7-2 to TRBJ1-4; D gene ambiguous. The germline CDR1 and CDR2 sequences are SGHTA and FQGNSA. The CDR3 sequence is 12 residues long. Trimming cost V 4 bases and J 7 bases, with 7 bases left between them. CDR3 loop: CASSYHSEKLFF. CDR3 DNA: TGTGCCAGCAGCTACCACAGTGAAAAACTGTTTTTT.